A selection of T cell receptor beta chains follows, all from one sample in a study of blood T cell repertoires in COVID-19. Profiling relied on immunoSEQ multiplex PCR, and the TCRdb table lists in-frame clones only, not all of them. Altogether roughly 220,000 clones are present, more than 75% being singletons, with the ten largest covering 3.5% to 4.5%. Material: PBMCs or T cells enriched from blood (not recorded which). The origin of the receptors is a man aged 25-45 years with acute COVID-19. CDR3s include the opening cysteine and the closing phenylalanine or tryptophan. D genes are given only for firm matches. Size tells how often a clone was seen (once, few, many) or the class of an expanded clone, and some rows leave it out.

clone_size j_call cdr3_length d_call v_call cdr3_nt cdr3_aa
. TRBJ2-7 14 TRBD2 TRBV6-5 TGTGCCAGCAGCGGACTAGCGGGGTCCTACGAGCAGTACTTC CASSGLAGSYEQYF
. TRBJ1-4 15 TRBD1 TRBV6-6 TGTGCCAGCAGTTACCCGGGACAGGGGGGGGAAAAACTGTTTTTT CASSYPGQGGEKLFF
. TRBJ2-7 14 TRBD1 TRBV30 TGTGCCTGGAAAGACTGGGAAGGGGGCCACGAGCAGTACTTC CAWKDWEGGHEQYF
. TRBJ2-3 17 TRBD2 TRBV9 TGTGCCAGCAGCGTAGGAGGCGGGGGGGCTAGCACAGATACGCAGTATTTT CASSVGGGGASTDTQYF
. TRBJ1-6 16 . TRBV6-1 TGTGCCAGCAGTGAAGCGCTTGAAGCCCGAAATTCACCCCTCCACTTT CASSEALEARNSPLHF
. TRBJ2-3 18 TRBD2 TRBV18 TGTGCCAGCTCACCACTACCGATAGGCGGGGGGGTCGCAGATACGCAGTATTTT CASSPLPIGGGVADTQYF
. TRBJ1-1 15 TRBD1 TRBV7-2 TGTGCCAGCAGCAAGGGACAGGGTTTGGAGACTGAAGCTTTCTTT CASSKGQGLETEAFF
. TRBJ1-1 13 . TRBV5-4 TGTGCCAGCAGCCGAGACAGCCACACTGAAGCTTTCTTT CASSRDSHTEAFF
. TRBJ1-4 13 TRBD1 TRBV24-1 TGTGCCAGGCAGGGGGATCCTAATGAAAAACTGTTTTTT CARQGDPNEKLFF
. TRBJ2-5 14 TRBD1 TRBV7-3 TGTGCCAGCAGCTTAAAAGGGGGCGCGGAGACCCAGTACTTC CASSLKGGAETQYF
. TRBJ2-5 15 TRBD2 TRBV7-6 TGTGCCAGCAGCCCCCTAGCGGGGGGGCCGAAGACCCAGTACTTC CASSPLAGGPKTQYF
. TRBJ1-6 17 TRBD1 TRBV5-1 TGCGCCAGCAGCACGACGAACCTTCAGGGGGCGAGTTCACCCCTCCACTTT CASSTTNLQGASSPLHF
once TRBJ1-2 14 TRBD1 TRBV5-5 TGTGCCAGCAGCCTTCGGACAGGACCGGGTGGCTACACCTTC CASSLRTGPGGYTF
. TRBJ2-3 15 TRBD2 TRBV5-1 TGCGCCAGCAGCACTAGCGGGGGGATTAGTTATACGCAGTATTTT CASSTSGGISYTQYF
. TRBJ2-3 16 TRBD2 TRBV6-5 TGTGCCAGCAGTTACTCTCGAGCGGGGGGCACAGATACGCAGTATTTT CASSYSRAGGTDTQYF
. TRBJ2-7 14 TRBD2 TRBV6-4 TGTGCCAGCAGTGTTGCCAGCGGGGCCTACGAGCAGTACTTC CASSVASGAYEQYF
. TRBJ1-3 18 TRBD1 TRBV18 TGTGCCAGCTCACCAGGGACAGGGTCCCTCCGCTCTGGAAACACCATATATTTT CASSPGTGSLRSGNTIYF
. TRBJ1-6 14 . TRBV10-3 TGTGCCATCAGTGAGGTGGGCCTGGGTTCACCCCTCCACTTT CAISEVGLGSPLHF
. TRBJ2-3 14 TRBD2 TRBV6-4 TGTGCCAGCGCGACTAGCGGGGGGGCCGATACGCAGTATTTT CASATSGGADTQYF
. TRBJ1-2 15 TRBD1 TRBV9 TGTGCCAGCAGCGACGTGACAGGGGCGTTGGATGGCTACACCTTC CASSDVTGALDGYTF
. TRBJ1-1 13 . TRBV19 TGTGCCAGTAGAATAGGTATGAACACTGAAGCTTTCTTT CASRIGMNTEAFF
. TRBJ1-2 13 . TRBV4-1 TGCGCCAGCAGCCAAGAGTCAGACTATGGCTACACCTTC CASSQESDYGYTF
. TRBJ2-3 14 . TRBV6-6 TGTGCCAGCAGGGAGGGACCCAGCACAGATACGCAGTATTTT CASREGPSTDTQYF
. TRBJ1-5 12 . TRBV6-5 TGTGCCAGCCGCCGCGGCAATCAGCCCCAGCATTTT CASRRGNQPQHF
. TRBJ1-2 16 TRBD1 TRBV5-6 TGTGCCAGCAGCTTGGCCGGGACAGGGACCAACTATGGCTACACCTTC CASSLAGTGTNYGYTF
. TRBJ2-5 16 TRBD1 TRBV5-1 TGCGCCAGCAGCCTAGGGGGCCCTTCTCTAGGAGAGACCCAGTACTTC CASSLGGPSLGETQYF
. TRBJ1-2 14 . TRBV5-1 TGCGCCAGCAGCTTGGGTACAGCTAACTATGGCTACACCTTC CASSLGTANYGYTF
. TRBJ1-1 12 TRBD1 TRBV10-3 TGTGCCTCACAGGGGTTCGACACTGAAGCTTTCTTT CASQGFDTEAFF
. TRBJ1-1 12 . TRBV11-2 TGTGCCAGCAGCTTAGAGTGGGGAGGAGCTTTCTTT CASSLEWGGAFF
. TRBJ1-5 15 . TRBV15 TGTGCCACCAGCAGAGATATCGGAGGGAATCAGCCCCAGCATTTT CATSRDIGGNQPQHF
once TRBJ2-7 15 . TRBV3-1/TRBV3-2 TGTGCCAGCAGCCTCCGGGACACCGTAAGCTACGAGCAGTACTTC CASSLRDTVSYEQYF
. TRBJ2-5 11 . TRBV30 TGTGCCTGGACCAACCAGAAGACCCAGTACTTC CAWTNQKTQYF
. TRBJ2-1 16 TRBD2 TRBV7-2 TGTGCCAGCAGCTTGGGGACTAGCGGGGGGGCAAATGAGCAGTTCTTC CASSLGTSGGANEQFF
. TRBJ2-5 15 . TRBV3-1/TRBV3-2 TGTGCCAGCAGCCAAGACCTGGCGGGGGCCGTGACCCAGTACTTC CASSQDLAGAVTQYF
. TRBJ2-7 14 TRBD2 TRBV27 TGTGCCAGCAGTTTTACAGGCGGGAGCTACGAGCAGTACTTC CASSFTGGSYEQYF
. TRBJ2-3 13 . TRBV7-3 TGTGCCAGCAGCTTTGTAGACACAGATACGCAGTATTTT CASSFVDTDTQYF
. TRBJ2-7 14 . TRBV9 TGTGCCAGCAGCGTAGGAGGCAGGGGTGAGGAGCAGTACTTC CASSVGGRGEEQYF
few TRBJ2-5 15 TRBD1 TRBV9 TGTGCCAGCAGCGTGGGACAGGGTTTGCAAGAGACCCAGTACTTC CASSVGQGLQETQYF
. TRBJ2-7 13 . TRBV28 TGTGCCAGCATCAACGGGGACTCCTACGAGCAGTACTTC CASINGDSYEQYF
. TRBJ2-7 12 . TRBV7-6 TGTGCCAGCAGCGGGAGCGGGCGGGAGCAGTACTTC CASSGSGREQYF
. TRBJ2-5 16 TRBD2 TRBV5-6 TGTGCCAGCAGCTTGGAACTAGCGGGGATGAAAGAGACCCAGTACTTC CASSLELAGMKETQYF
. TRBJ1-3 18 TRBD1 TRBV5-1 TGCGCCAGCAGCTTGATCACCAGGGACAGAGTCTCTGGAAACACCATATATTTT CASSLITRDRVSGNTIYF
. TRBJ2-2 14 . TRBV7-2 TGTGCCAGCAGCGCGACCAGGGTCGGCGGGGAGCTGTTTTTT CASSATRVGGELFF
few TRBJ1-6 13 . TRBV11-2 TGTGCCAGCAGCCCACAGACAGACTCACCCCTCCACTTT CASSPQTDSPLHF
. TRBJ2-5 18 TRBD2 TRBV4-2 TGTGCCAGCAGCCAAGACCCCCTAGCGGGGGGATCCGTAGAGACCCAGTACTTC CASSQDPLAGGSVETQYF